What follows is one T cell receptor (beta chain) and its context. V lost 7 bases and J lost 9; bases outside the gene matches: 11. CDR3 length: 16 amino acids. The germline gives CDR1 MNHEY, CDR2 SMNVEV (reference sequence). Assay used: immunoSEQ multiplex PCR; TCRdb lists only in-frame clones, some missing. The data contain roughly 15,000 clones, 80% to 90% of them seen just once; the ten biggest clones take up less than 2%. This record belongs to a study of PD-1 blockade in mismatch repair-deficient tumors. Here the sequenced sample was PBMCs, taken approximately 14 weeks after starting pembrolizumab. The TCR comes from an adult with mismatch repair-deficient cancer. This chain joins TRBV27 and TRBJ2-1; 14 positions match TRBD2. The CDR3 region has the DNA TGTGCCAGCAAACGCCCGGGACTAGCGGGAGTAGGTGAGCAGTTCTTC. Translated: CASKRPGLAGVGEQFF.